This TCR beta chain emerged from a study of identical twins. TCRdb passed the 5' RACE reads through MiXCR, listing each CDR3 protein once. The sample contains roughly 1,500,000 distinct CDR3 sequences, more than 30% of which appear only once. This clonotype was sampled from a newborn girl in good health. The sample consisted of cord blood.

The CDR3 is CASSLLLDSPLHF. CDR3 DNA: TGTGCCAGCAGCTTGTTGTTAGATTCACCCCTCCACTTT. This sequence joins TRBV5-5 and TRBJ1-6, with D uncertain. Trimming took off 1 base at V and 8 bases at J, with 7 bases between the two ends. Per germline, CDR1 SGHKS and CDR2 YYEKEE (reference sequence). The CDR3 covers 13 residues.